These 13 T cell receptor beta chains share one sample of origin, sequenced in a study of T cells after yellow fever vaccination (dated by TCRdb to the late 2010s). The meaning of the sample's treatment or condition label: live attenuated yellow fever vaccine strain. Libraries came from 5' RACE. The sequencing machine was an Illumina HiSeq 2500. TCRdb took the public reads, trimmed them with fastp at Q25, ran MiXCR for clone calling and kept in-frame beta chains. Entries are consolidated by CDR3 protein sequence, retaining the most common genes and DNA. The sample table records about 500,000 distinct CDR3 sequences; roughly a sixth of these occur just once. The top ten clones comprise roughly 17% of the sample. The source material was PBMCs, sampled 5 days after the first yellow fever vaccination. The source of these receptors is a man younger than 35 who received the YFV17D yellow fever vaccine.

This clonotype turned up a few times. The gene calls are TRBV12-3 or TRBV12-4 and TRBJ2-7; D might be TRBD1 or TRBD2, each matching 5 bases. The germline V and J ends were trimmed by 6 bases and 4 bases, with 13 bases remaining between them. The CDR3 loop spans 13 amino acids. CDR3: CASSPAWGYEQYF. In DNA form, the CDR3 reads TGTGCCAGCAGCCCGGCCTGGGGGTACGAGCAGTACTTC.

V gene TRBV7-6 combines with J gene TRBJ1-3; D is unclear. Looked up from germline, CDR1 is SGHVS and CDR2 is FNYEAQ. V was clipped by 0 bases and J by 0 bases, with 9 bases between them. CDR3 length equals 16 residues. The CDR3 here is CASSLALVDSGNTIYF. Written as DNA, the CDR3 is TGTGCCAGCAGCTTAGCCCTGGTGGACTCTGGAAACACCATATATTTT. Full variable domain (outside the CDR3, taken from reference TRBV7-6 and TRBJ1-3): GAGVSQSPRYKVTKRGQDVALRCDPISGHVSLYWYRQALGQGPEFLTYFNYEAQQDKSGLPNDRFSAERPEGSISTLTIQRTEQRDSAMYRCASSLALVDSGNTIYFGEGSWLTVV.

This clonotype was detected ten times or more. This chain connects TRBV4-1 to TRBJ2-3, with D perhaps assigned TRBD1 or TRBD2 (6 bases each). The CDR3 consists of 19 residues. V lost 4 bases and J lost 0, with 23 bases in between. Germline V gene sequence: CDR1 MGHRA, CDR2 YSYEKL. For the CDR3, the DNA is TGCGCCAGCAGCCTTTCCCCGGGGGCGCCTCTAGGTAGCACAGATACGCAGTATTTT. The encoded protein is CASSLSPGAPLGSTDTQYF.

This clonotype occurred a few times. This chain uses TRBV7-8 with TRBJ1-1, with D tentatively TRBD1 (5 bases). The CDR3 sequence is 14 residues long. V dropped 2 bases and J dropped 3 bases, with 10 bases sitting between them. CDR1 and CDR2 (germline): SGHVS, FQNEAQ. The CDR3 region is CASSLRQWDTEAFF. CDR3 bases: TGTGCCAGCAGCTTAAGACAGTGGGACACTGAAGCTTTCTTT.

The chain joins TRBV5-1 to TRBJ2-7; 9 nucleotides align to TRBD1. V lost 7 bases and J lost 3; bases outside the gene matches: 2. Per germline, CDR1 SGHRS and CDR2 YFSETQ. The CDR3 contains 12 residues. The chain's CDR3 is CASLGQGYEQYF. The CDR3 DNA follows: TGCGCCAGCTTGGGACAGGGCTACGAGCAGTACTTC.

The J gene is TRBJ2-5, the V gene TRBV21-1; the table assigns TRBD2, which was not confirmed against the DNA. TRBV21-1 is reported as a pseudogene. The CDR3 sequence is 15 residues long. The CDR3 DNA follows: TGTGCCAGCAGCAAAACTAGGGAGGGTCAAGAGACCAAGTACTTC. Protein product: CASSKTREGQETKYF.

The chain links TRBV5-1 to TRBJ2-7; D call uncertain. The V end lost 0 bases, the J end lost 9 bases, and 16 bases lay between the germline ends. Germline V CDR1 and CDR2: SGHRS, YFSETQ. The CDR3 is 14 residues long. CDR3 protein: CASSLADFRLAQYF. The CDR3 DNA follows: TGCGCCAGCAGCTTGGCCGACTTTCGGTTGGCGCAGTACTTC.

The chain employs TRBV7-9 and TRBJ2-7, with D hard to call. The CDR3 extends over 13 amino acids. CDR1 is SEHNR and CDR2 is FQNEAQ in the germline V gene (reference sequence). Trimming removed 5 bases from V and 4 bases from J, with 12 bases in between. The CDR3 DNA follows: TGTGCCAGCAGCCTAAGGGTCGAGTACGAGCAGTACTTC. Its translation is CASSLRVEYEQYF.

The count of this clonotype is one. V is TRBV7-2 and J is TRBJ2-1, with TRBD2 matching over 8 bases. The CDR3 covers 15 residues. The J segment lost 1 base and the V segment lost 7 bases, leaving 6 bases of the junction unmatched. The V gene's germline CDR1 is SGHTA and CDR2 FQGNSA. CDR3 bases: TGTGCCAGCATCCTACTAGCGGCTTCCTACAATGAGCAGTTCTTC. Protein product: CASILLAASYNEQFF.

This clonotype was detected ten times or more. The chain combines TRBV5-1 with TRBJ2-5; 14 bases match TRBD2. Per the germline V gene, CDR1 is SGHRS and CDR2 is YFSETQ. CDR3 size: 15 residues. Trimming took 4 bases from V and 5 from J; bases not matched to a gene: 4. CDR3 region: CASSPGLAGEETQYF. The CDR3, as DNA: TGCGCCAGCAGCCCGGGACTAGCGGGGGAGGAGACCCAGTACTTC. The full variable domain, with the rest looked up from reference TRBV5-1 and TRBJ2-5, is KAGVTQTPRYLIKTRGQQVTLSCSPISGHRSVSWYQQTPGQGLQFLFEYFSETQRNKGNFPGRFSGRQFSNSRSEMNVSTLELGDSALYLCASSPGLAGEETQYFGPGTRLLVL.

This clonotype has a handful of counts. The rearrangement uses TRBV7-3 and TRBJ1-1; 7 bases are shared with TRBD1. Germline values: CDR1 SGHTA, CDR2 FQGTGA. This CDR3 spans 14 amino acids. The ends lost 1 base at V and 9 bases at J; junction bases unmatched: 8. The CDR3 protein is CASSLSPGQKKAFF. The CDR3 DNA reads as TGTGCCAGCAGCTTAAGCCCGGGACAGAAAAAAGCTTTCTTT.

The gene calls are TRBV2 and TRBJ2-3; 9 bases are a match to TRBD2. Germline values: CDR1 SNHLY, CDR2 FYNNEI. V lost 8 bases and J lost 2; bases outside the gene matches: 8. The CDR3 loop spans 15 amino acids. The DNA for the CDR3 is TGTGCCAGCCCCCCAGCTAGCGGGGACACAGATACGCAGTATTTT. It specifies CASPPASGDTDTQYF.

The chain carries TRBV14 and TRBJ1-1; D not certain. Deletions cut 1 base from V and 2 bases from J, with 14 bases between. This CDR3 is 16 amino acids long. The germline V gene has CDR1 SGHDN and CDR2 FVKESK. CDR3 bases: TGTGCCAGCAGCCAAGGGCGGGTGGGTATAAACACTGAAGCTTTCTTT. It is translated as CASSQGRVGINTEAFF.